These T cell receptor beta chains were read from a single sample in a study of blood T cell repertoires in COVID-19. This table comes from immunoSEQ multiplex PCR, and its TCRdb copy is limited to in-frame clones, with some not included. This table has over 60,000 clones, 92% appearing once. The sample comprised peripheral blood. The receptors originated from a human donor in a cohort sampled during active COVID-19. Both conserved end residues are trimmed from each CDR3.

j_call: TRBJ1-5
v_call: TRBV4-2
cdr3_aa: ASSQGFRDRGNQPQH

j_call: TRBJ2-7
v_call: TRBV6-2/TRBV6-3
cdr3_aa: ASSYSPRGTGRHEQY

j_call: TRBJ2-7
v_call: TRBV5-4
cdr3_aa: ASSLPGAGSGGARSEQY

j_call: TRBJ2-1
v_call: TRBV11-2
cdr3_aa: ATAGLAGRNEQF

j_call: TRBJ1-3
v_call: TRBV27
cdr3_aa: ASSRGSSGNTIY

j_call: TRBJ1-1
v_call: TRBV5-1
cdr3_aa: ASSPTGQSRRMNTEAF

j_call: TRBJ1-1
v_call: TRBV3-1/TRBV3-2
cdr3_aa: ASSQGQEAF

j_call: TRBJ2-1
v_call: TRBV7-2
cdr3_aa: ASSSSLSRDEQF

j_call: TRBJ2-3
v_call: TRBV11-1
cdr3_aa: ASSPLRIRTDTQY

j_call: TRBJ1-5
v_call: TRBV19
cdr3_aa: ASRDYTGDTVGNQPQH

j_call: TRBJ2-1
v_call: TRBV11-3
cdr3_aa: ASSLGGSGSHNEQF

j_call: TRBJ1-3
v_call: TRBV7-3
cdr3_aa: ASSLETGNTIY

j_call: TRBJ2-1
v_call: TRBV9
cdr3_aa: ASSDRDRGNEQF

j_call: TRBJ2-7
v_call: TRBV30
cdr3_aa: AWGQRTSSYEQY

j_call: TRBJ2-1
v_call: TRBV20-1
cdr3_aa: SGQEFNEQF

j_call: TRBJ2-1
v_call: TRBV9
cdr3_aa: ASSVGGLTYNEQF

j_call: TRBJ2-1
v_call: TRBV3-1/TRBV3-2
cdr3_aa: ASSHSSGSSNEQF

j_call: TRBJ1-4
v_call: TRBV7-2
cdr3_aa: ASSLAAGRSNEKLF

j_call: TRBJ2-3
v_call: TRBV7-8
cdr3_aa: ASSLGDRVATDTQY

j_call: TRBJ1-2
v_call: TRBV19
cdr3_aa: ASSISRQYGYT

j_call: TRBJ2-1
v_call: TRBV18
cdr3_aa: ASSPAGRDNEQF

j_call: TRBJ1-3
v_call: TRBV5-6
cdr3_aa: ASSAATGSSGNTIY

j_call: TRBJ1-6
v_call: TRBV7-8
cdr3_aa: ASSPTEQLNSPLH

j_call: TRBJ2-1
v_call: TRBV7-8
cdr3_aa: ASSSAMGRYSYNEQF

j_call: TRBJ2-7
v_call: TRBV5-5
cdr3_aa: ASRGDSYEQY

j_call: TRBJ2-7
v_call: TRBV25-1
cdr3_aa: ASRGTSGGYEQY

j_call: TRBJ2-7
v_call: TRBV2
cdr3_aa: ATSPGQGYEQY

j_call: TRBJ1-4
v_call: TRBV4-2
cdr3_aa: ASSQGSGTENEKLF

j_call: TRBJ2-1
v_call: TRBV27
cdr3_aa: ASRPTLHLAETYNEQF

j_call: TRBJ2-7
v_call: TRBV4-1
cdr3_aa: ASSQSESSGFYEQY

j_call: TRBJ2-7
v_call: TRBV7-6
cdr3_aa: ASSLESREYAIYEQY

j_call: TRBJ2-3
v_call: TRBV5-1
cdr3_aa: ASSLEQGGTDTQY

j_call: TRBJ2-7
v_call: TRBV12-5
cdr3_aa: ASGIGAGVYEQY

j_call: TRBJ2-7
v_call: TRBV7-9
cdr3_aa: ASSFDGGPSYEQY

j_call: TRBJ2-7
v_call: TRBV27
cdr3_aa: ASSSTMTVYEQY

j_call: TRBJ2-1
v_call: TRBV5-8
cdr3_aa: ASRSGTGAYNEQF

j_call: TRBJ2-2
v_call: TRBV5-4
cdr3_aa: ASGVGQSNTGELF

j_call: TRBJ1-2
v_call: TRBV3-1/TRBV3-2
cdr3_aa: ASSQVRELHT

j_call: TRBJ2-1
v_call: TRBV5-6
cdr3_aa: ASSLGTLSFF

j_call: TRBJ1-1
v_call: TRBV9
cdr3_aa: ASSSSTEAF

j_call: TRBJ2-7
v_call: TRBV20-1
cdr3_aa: SAAQGNEQY

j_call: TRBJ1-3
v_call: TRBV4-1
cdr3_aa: ASSPPRRGGPYVRNTIY

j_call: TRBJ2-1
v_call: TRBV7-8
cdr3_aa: ASTQGADNEQF